A selection of T cell receptor beta chains follows, all from one sample in a study of shared clonotypes between healthy human individuals. TCRdb's table, derived via immunoSEQ multiplex PCR, lists solely in-frame clones and lacks some. The sample yields 1,500,000 or so clones, 96% seen once. Sequencing was performed on naive CD4+ T cells sorted from blood. All receptors come from a man aged 25 to 40 in good health. CDR3s include the opening cysteine and the closing phenylalanine or tryptophan. A D gene is named only where the DNA matches it firmly. Size tells how often a clone was seen (once, few, many) or the class of an expanded clone, and some rows leave it out.

NA	TRBV9	TRBJ2-3	NA	CASSALLLATDTQYF	TGTGCCAGCAGCGCCCTCCTACTCGCCACAGATACGCAGTATTTT
NA	TRBV15	TRBJ1-2	NA	CATSRALDGGYGYTF	TGTGCCACCAGCAGAGCATTGGATGGCGGCTATGGCTACACCTTC
NA	TRBV27	TRBJ1-5	NA	CASRVGSHQPQHF	TGTGCCAGCAGGGTAGGGTCTCATCAGCCCCAGCATTTT
NA	TRBV18	TRBJ1-5	NA	CASSPTRGRDQPQHF	TGTGCCAGCTCACCAACCCGCGGCAGGGATCAGCCCCAGCATTTT
once	TRBV29-1	TRBJ2-7	TRBD1	CSVRTGHTPYEQYF	TGCAGCGTGAGGACAGGGCACACCCCCTACGAGCAGTACTTC
once	TRBV7-2	TRBJ2-5	NA	CASRPLLSLETQYF	TGTGCCAGCCGCCCGCTTCTAAGCTTAGAGACCCAGTACTTC
NA	TRBV27	TRBJ2-7	NA	CASSLSDLSPYEQYF	TGTGCCAGCAGTTTATCGGACTTATCCCCCTACGAGCAGTACTTC
NA	TRBV28	TRBJ2-7	TRBD1	CASSPDRAKNEQYF	TGTGCCAGCAGTCCGGACAGGGCCAAGAACGAGCAGTACTTC
NA	TRBV13	TRBJ2-4	NA	CASSSQEGGRVKNIQYF	TGTGCCAGCAGCAGCCAGGAGGGAGGAAGGGTCAAAAACATTCAGTACTTC
NA	TRBV28	TRBJ1-5	NA	CATYGLPNQPQHF	TGTGCCACCTACGGACTCCCCAATCAGCCCCAGCATTTT
once	TRBV7-2	TRBJ2-1	NA	CASSLGGRNEQFF	TGTGCCAGCAGCTTGGGGGGGCGCAATGAGCAGTTCTTC
NA	TRBV6-1	TRBJ2-2	NA	CASSEANRKDGELFF	TGTGCCAGCAGTGAAGCGAACAGGAAGGACGGGGAGCTGTTTTTT
NA	TRBV30	TRBJ2-1	NA	CAWSLGQKQFF	TGTGCCTGGAGCCTTGGACAGAAGCAGTTCTTC
NA	TRBV6-1	TRBJ2-7	NA	CASSDPGASSYEQYF	TGTGCCAGCAGTGATCCGGGGGCTAGCTCCTACGAGCAGTACTTC
once	TRBV18	TRBJ2-1	NA	CASSGLPGQSYYNEQFF	TGTGCCAGCTCAGGACTACCGGGACAGAGTTACTACAATGAGCAGTTCTTC
NA	TRBV5-1	TRBJ2-7	NA	CASSLEGGTYAYEQYF	TGCGCCAGCAGCTTGGAAGGGGGGACATACGCCTACGAGCAGTACTTC
NA	TRBV5-1	TRBJ2-3	TRBD1	CASSQIRDRGPTDTQYF	TGCGCCAGCAGTCAGATCCGGGACAGGGGGCCCACAGATACGCAGTATTTT
NA	TRBV19	TRBJ2-1	NA	CASRGGGSGRNAYNEQFF	TGTGCCAGTAGGGGAGGGGGCTCAGGGCGTAACGCCTACAATGAGCAGTTCTTC
NA	TRBV7-9	TRBJ1-1	NA	CASSLGQGGMNTEAFF	TGTGCCAGCAGCTTAGGGCAGGGTGGTATGAACACTGAAGCTTTCTTT
NA	TRBV30	TRBJ2-1	TRBD2	CAWSWGLAGGDEQFF	TGTGCCTGGAGTTGGGGACTAGCGGGAGGGGATGAGCAGTTCTTC
NA	TRBV5-1	TRBJ2-1	TRBD2	CASRPSSGSGNEQFF	TGCGCCAGCCGACCCTCGAGCGGGAGTGGTAATGAGCAGTTCTTC
NA	TRBV7-2	TRBJ2-3	NA	CASSPRQGVLAQYF	TGTGCCAGCAGCCCCCGGCAGGGTGTATTAGCGCAGTATTTT
NA	TRBV20-1	TRBJ2-7	NA	CSARQGHEQYF	TGCAGTGCTAGACAGGGCCACGAGCAGTACTTC
NA	TRBV28	TRBJ1-1	NA	CASSSPGDNTEAFF	TGTGCCAGCAGTTCCCCAGGAGATAACACTGAAGCTTTCTTT
NA	TRBV6-5	TRBJ2-2	NA	CASSLLKGTGELFF	TGTGCCAGCAGTCTACTTAAGGGTACCGGGGAGCTGTTTTTT
NA	TRBV11-2	TRBJ2-1	TRBD1	CASSLGRDREFNEQFF	TGTGCCAGCAGCTTAGGCCGGGACAGGGAGTTTAATGAGCAGTTCTTC
NA	TRBV19	TRBJ2-2	NA	CASSLGQIASTGELFF	TGTGCCAGTAGCCTCGGACAGATCGCGAGCACCGGGGAGCTGTTTTTT
NA	TRBV5-1	TRBJ2-2	NA	CASSLAPYTGELFF	TGCGCCAGCAGCTTGGCCCCCTACACCGGGGAGCTGTTTTTT
once	TRBV15	TRBJ1-3	NA	CATSAWTQGSSGNTIYF	TGTGCCACCAGCGCGTGGACCCAGGGGAGCTCTGGAAACACCATATATTTT
NA	TRBV5-1	TRBJ1-4	NA	CASSILRGPNEKLFF	TGCGCCAGCAGCATATTAAGGGGACCTAATGAAAAACTGTTTTTT
NA	TRBV5-4	TRBJ2-7	NA	CASSPLQNSYEQYF	TGTGCCAGCAGCCCCCTGCAGAACTCCTACGAGCAGTACTTC
NA	TRBV5-4	TRBJ2-7	TRBD2	CASSLVPLAGGYEQYF	TGTGCCAGCAGCTTAGTCCCACTAGCGGGAGGCTACGAGCAGTACTTC
NA	TRBV5-1	TRBJ2-3	NA	CASSLGDFTDTQYF	TGCGCCAGCAGCTTGGGGGACTTCACAGATACGCAGTATTTT
NA	TRBV5-4	TRBJ2-1	NA	CASSLGNEQFF	TGTGCCAGCAGCTTGGGGAATGAGCAGTTCTTC
NA	TRBV18	TRBJ2-1	TRBD2	CASSPRGLAGGSYNEQFF	TGTGCCAGCTCACCTAGAGGACTAGCGGGAGGTAGTTATAATGAGCAGTTCTTC
NA	TRBV5-1	TRBJ2-2	TRBD1	CASSLDRGHPMRELFF	TGCGCCAGCAGCTTGGACAGGGGGCACCCAATGCGGGAGCTGTTTTTT
NA	TRBV7-9	TRBJ1-4	NA	CASSPFGASNEKLFF	TGTGCCAGCAGCCCTTTTGGTGCATCTAATGAAAAACTGTTTTTT
NA	TRBV28	TRBJ1-2	NA	CATLRDAVYYGYTF	TGTGCCACCCTCCGGGACGCCGTCTACTATGGCTACACCTTC
NA	TRBV5-6	TRBJ2-1	NA	CASSFVGARSYNEQFF	TGTGCCAGCAGCTTTGTCGGGGCCCGATCCTACAATGAGCAGTTCTTC
NA	TRBV15	TRBJ1-1	NA	CATSRETTAEVRQFGTEAFF	TGTGCCACCAGCAGGGAGACGACAGCTGAGGTCCGTCAATTCGGCACTGAAGCTTTCTTT
NA	TRBV25-1	TRBJ1-2	NA	CASSEVIDGYTF	TGTGCCAGCAGTGAAGTGATAGATGGCTACACCTTC
NA	TRBV28	TRBJ1-4	NA	CASSLFGNLKEKLFF	TGTGCCAGCAGTTTATTCGGGAACTTAAAGGAAAAACTGTTTTTT
NA	TRBV18	TRBJ2-5	NA	CASSPQGVGETQYF	TGTGCCAGCTCACCACAGGGTGTTGGAGAGACCCAGTACTTC
NA	TRBV6-1	TRBJ2-1	NA	CASSGDFVGGEQFF	TGTGCCAGCAGTGGAGACTTCGTCGGAGGCGAGCAGTTCTTC
once	TRBV5-5	TRBJ1-5	TRBD1	CASSPRQGGDSNQPQHF	TGTGCCAGCAGCCCTAGACAGGGGGGGGATAGCAATCAGCCCCAGCATTTT
NA	TRBV28	TRBJ2-7	TRBD1	CASTSRGQAYEQYF	TGTGCCAGCACCAGTAGGGGACAGGCCTACGAGCAGTACTTC
NA	TRBV27	TRBJ2-4	TRBD2	CASSVSGIGNIQYF	TGTGCCAGCAGTGTTAGCGGGATCGGGAACATTCAGTACTTC
NA	TRBV7-9	TRBJ2-7	TRBD1	CASSRGQGAYEQYF	TGTGCCAGCAGCAGGGGACAGGGGGCTTACGAGCAGTACTTC
NA	TRBV9	TRBJ1-1	TRBD1	CASSVEAQGGMNTEAFF	TGTGCCAGCAGCGTAGAGGCCCAGGGGGGAATGAACACTGAAGCTTTCTTT